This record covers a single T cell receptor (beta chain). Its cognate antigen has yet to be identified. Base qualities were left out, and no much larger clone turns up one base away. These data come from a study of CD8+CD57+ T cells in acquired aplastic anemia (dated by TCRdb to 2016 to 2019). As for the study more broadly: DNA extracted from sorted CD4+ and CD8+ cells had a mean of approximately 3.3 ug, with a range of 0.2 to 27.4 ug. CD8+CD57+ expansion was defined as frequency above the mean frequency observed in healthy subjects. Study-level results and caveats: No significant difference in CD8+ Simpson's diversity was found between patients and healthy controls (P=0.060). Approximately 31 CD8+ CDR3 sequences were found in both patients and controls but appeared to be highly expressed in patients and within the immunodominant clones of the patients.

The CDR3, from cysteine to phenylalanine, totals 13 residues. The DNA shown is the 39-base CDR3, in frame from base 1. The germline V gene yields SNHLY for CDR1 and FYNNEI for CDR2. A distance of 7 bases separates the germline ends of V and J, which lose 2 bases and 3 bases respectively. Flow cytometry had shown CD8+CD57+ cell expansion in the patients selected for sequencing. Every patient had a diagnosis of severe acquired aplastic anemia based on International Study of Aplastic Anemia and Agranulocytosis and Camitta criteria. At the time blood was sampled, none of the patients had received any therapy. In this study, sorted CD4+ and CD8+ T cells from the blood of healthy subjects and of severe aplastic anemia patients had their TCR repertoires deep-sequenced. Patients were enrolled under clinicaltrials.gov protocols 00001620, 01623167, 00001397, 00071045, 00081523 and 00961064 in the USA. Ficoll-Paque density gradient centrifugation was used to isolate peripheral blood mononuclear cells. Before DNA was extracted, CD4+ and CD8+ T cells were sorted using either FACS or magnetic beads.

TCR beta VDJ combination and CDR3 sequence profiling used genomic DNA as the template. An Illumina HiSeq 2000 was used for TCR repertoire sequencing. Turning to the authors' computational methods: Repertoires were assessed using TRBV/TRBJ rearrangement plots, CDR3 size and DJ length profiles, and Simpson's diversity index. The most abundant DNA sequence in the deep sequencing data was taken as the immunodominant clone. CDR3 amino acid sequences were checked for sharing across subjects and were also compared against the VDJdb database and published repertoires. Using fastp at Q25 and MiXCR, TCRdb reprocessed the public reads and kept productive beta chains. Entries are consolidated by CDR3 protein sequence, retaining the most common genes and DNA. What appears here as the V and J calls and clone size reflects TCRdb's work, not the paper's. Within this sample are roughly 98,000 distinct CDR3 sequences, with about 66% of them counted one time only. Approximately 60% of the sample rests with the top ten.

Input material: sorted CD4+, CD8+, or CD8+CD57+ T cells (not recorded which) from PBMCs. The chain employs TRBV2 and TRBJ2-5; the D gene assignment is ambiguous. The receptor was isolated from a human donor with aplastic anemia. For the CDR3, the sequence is CASSEWVEETQYF. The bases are TGTGCCAGCAGTGAATGGGTGGAAGAGACCCAGTACTTC.